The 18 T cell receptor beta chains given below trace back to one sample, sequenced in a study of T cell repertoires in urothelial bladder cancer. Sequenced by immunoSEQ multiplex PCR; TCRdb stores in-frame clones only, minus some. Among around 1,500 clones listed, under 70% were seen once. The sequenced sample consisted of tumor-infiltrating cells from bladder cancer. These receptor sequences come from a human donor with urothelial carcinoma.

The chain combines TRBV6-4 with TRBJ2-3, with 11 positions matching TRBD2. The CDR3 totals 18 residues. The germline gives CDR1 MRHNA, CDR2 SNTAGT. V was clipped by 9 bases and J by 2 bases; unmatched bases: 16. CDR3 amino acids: CARLELAGGTNPTDTQYF. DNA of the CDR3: TGTGCCAGGCTGGAGCTAGCGGGGGGAACGAACCCCACAGATACGCAGTATTTT.

The CDR3 loop reads CASSAGDTVFTFEAFF. The DNA of the CDR3 is TGTGCCAGCAGCGCAGGAGACACAGTATTCACCTTCGAAGCTTTCTTT. This chain links TRBV9 with TRBJ1-1; D gene uncertain. This CDR3 spans 16 amino acids. With 3 bases removed from V and 8 bases from J, the gap between germline ends came to 23 bases. The germline V gene has CDR1 SGDLS and CDR2 YYNGEE.

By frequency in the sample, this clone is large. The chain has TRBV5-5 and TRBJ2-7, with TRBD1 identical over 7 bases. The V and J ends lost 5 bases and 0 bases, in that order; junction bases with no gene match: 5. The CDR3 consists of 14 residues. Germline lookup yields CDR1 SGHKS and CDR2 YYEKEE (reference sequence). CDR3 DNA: TGTGCCAGCAGTCTAGCAGGGGGCTCCTACGAGCAGTACTTC. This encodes CASSLAGGSYEQYF.

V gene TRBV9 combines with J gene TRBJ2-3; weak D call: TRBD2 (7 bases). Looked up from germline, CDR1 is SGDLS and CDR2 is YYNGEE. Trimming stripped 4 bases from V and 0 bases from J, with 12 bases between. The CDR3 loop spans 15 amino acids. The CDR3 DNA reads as TGTGCCAGCAGCTTTGGGGGGGGCAGCACAGATACGCAGTATTTT. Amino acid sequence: CASSFGGGSTDTQYF.

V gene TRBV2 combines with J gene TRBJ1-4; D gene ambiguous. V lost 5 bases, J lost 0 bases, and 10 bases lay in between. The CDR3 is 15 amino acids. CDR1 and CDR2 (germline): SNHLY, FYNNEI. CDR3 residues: CASSFLTATNEKLFF. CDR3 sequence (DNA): TGTGCCAGCAGTTTCTTGACCGCAACTAATGAAAAACTGTTTTTT.

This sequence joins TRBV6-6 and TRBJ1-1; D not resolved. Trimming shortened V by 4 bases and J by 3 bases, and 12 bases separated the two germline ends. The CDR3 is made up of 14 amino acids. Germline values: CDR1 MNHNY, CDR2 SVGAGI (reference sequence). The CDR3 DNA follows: TGTGCCAGCAGTTTCATGAGACGGGACACTGAAGCTTTCTTT. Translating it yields CASSFMRRDTEAFF.

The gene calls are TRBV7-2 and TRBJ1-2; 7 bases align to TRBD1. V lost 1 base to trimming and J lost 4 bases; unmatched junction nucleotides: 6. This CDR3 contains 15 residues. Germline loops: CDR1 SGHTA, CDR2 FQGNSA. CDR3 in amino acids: CASSLDGGGRYGYTF. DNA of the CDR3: TGTGCCAGCAGCTTAGACGGAGGGGGCCGCTATGGCTACACCTTC.

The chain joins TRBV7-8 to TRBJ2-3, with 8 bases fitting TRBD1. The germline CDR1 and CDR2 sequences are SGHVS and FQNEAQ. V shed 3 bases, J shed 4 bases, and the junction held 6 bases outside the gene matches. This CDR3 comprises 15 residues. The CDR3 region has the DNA TGTGCCAGCAGCTTTTTACAGGGGGACGCAGATACGCAGTATTTT. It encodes CASSFLQGDADTQYF.

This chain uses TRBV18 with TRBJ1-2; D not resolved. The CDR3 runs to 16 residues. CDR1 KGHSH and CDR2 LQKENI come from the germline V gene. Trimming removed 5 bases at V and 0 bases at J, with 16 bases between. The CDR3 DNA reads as TGTGCCAGCTCAACATCGCGAATTGGAGCTAACTATGGCTACACCTTC. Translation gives CASSTSRIGANYGYTF.

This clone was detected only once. The CDR3 nucleotides read TGTGCCAGCAGTGAGGGCAGGGAAAAAGAAGCTTTCTTT. This gives the protein CASSEGREKEAFF. The gene calls are TRBV2 and TRBJ1-1; TRBD1 is a possible D gene (5 bases). V was trimmed by 3 bases and J by 8 bases, leaving 13 bases between them. CDR1 SNHLY and CDR2 FYNNEI come from the germline V gene. The CDR3 loop spans 13 amino acids.

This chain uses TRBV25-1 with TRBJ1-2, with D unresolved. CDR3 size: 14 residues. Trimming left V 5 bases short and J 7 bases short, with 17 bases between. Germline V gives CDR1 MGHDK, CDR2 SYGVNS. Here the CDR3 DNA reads TGTGCCAGCAGTACTCCTCCCCCACTTTTTGGCTACACCTTC. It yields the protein CASSTPPPLFGYTF.

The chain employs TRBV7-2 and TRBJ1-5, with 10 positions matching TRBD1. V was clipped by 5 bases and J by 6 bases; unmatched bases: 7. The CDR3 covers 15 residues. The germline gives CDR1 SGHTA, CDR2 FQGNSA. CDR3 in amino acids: CASSPWTGGGQPQHF. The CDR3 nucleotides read TGTGCCAGCAGCCCCTGGACAGGGGGTGGTCAGCCCCAGCATTTT.

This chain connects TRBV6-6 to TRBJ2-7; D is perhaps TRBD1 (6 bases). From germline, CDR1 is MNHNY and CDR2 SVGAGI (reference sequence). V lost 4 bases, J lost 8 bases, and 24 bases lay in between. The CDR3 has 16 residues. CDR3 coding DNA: TGTGCCAGCAGTTCCCCCACCGGGACAAAGTACGACAAGCAGTACTTC. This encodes CASSSPTGTKYDKQYF.

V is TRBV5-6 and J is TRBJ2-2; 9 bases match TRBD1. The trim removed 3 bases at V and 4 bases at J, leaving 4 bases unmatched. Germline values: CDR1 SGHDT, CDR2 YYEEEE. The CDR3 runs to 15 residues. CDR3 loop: CASSWRDRATGELFF. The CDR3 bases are TGTGCCAGCAGCTGGAGGGACAGGGCCACCGGGGAGCTGTTTTTT.

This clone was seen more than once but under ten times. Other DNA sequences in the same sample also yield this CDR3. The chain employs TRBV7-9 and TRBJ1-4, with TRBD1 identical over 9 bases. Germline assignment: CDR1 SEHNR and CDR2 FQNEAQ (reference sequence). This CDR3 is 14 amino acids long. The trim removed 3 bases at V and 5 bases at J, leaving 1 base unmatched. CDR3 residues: CASSLGQGNEKLFF. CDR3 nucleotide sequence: TGTGCCAGCAGCTTGGGACAGGGAAATGAAAAACTGTTTTTT.

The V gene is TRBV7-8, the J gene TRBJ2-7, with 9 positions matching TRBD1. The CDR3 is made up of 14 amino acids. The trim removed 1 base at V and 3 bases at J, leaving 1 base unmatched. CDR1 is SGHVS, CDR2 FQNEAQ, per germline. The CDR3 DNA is TGTGCCAGCAGCTTAGTGACAGGGGGCTACGAGCAGTACTTC. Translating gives CASSLVTGGYEQYF.

CDR3 amino acids: CAWRKGGYTF. CDR3 sequence (DNA): TGTGCCTGGAGGAAGGGTGGCTACACCTTC. The chain carries TRBV30 and TRBJ1-2, with D unclear. CDR3 length equals 10 residues. Trimming left V 3 bases short and J 7 bases short, with 6 bases between. Germline CDR1 GTSNPN, CDR2 SVGIG (reference sequence).

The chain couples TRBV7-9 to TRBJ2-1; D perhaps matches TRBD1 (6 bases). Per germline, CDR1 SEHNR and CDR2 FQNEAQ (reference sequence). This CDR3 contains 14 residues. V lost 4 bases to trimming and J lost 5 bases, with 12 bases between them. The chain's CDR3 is CASSSGVGDNEQFF. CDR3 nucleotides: TGTGCCAGCAGCTCAGGGGTCGGGGACAATGAGCAGTTCTTC. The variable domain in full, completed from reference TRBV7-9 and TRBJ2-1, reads DTGVSQNPRHKITKRGQNVTFRCDPISEHNRLYWYRQTLGQGPEFLTYFQNEAQLEKSRLLSDRFSAERPKGSFSTLEIQRTEQGDSAMYLCASSSGVGDNEQFFGPGTRLTVL.